This T cell receptor (beta chain) was identified during a study of control samples from healthy donors and cancer patients. This CDR3 spans 14 amino acids. With 7 bases clipped from V and 5 bases from J, the junction kept 6 bases outside the gene matches. Germline CDR1 reads LNHDA; CDR2 reads SQIVND (reference sequence). Sequenced by immunoSEQ multiplex PCR; TCRdb stores in-frame clones only, minus some. The sample lists 100,000 to 150,000 clones, roughly nine tenths occurring once. The clonotype was recovered from a man aged 45-60 years with head and neck cancer. This chain connects TRBV19 to TRBJ2-1; TRBD2 agrees at 9 bases. Source material: PBMCs. The CDR3 region has the DNA TGTGCCAGTACCTTTAGCGGGGGAAACAATGAGCAGTTCTTC. Its protein is CASTFSGGNNEQFF.